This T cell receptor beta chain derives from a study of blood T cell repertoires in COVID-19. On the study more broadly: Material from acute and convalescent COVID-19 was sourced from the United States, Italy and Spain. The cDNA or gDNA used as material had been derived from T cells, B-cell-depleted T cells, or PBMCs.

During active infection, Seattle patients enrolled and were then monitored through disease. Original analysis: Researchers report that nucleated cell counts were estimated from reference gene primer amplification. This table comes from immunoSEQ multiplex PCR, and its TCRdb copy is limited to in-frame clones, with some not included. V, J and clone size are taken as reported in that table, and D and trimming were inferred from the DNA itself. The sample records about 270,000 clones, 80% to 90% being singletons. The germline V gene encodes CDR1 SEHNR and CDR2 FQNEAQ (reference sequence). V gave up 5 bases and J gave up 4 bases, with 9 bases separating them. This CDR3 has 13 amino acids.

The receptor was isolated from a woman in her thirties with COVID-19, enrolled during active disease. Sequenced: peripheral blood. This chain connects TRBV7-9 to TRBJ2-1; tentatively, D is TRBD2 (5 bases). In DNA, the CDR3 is TGTGCCAGCAGCCTTACGGGGTACAATGAGCAGTTCTTC. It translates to CASSLTGYNEQFF. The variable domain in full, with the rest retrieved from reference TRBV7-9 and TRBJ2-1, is DTGVSQNPRHKITKRGQNVTFRCDPISEHNRLYWYRQTLGQGPEFLTYFQNEAQLEKSRLLSDRFSAERPKGSFSTLEIQRTEQGDSAMYLCASSLTGYNEQFFGPGTRLTVL.